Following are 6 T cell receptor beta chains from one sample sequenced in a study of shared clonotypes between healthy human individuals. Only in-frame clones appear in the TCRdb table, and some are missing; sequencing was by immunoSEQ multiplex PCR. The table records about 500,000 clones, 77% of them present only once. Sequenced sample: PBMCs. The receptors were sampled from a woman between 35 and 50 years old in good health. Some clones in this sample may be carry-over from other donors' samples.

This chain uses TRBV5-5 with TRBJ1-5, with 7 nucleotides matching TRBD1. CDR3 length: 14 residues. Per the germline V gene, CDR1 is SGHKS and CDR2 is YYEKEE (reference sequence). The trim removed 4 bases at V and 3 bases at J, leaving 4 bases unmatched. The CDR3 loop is CASSKGAVNQPQHF. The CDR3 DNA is TGTGCCAGCAGCAAGGGGGCGGTCAATCAGCCCCAGCATTTT. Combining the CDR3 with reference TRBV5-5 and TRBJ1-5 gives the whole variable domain DAGVTQSPTHLIKTRGQQVTLRCSPISGHKSVSWYQQVLGQGPQFIFQYYEKEERGRGNFPDRFSARQFPNYSSELNVNALLLGDSALYLCASSKGAVNQPQHFGDGTRLSIL.

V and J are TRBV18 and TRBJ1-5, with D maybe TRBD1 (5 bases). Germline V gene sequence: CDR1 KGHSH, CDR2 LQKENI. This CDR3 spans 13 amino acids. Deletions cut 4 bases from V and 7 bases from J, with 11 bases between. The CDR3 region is CASSQRRDQPQHF. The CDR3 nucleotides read TGTGCCAGCTCACAGAGGCGGGACCAGCCCCAGCATTTT.

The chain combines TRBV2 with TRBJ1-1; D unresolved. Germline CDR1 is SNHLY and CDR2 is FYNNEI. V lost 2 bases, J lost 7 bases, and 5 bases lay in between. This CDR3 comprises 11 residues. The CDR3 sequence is CASSERSEAFF. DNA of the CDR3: TGTGCCAGCAGTGAAAGAAGTGAAGCTTTCTTT.

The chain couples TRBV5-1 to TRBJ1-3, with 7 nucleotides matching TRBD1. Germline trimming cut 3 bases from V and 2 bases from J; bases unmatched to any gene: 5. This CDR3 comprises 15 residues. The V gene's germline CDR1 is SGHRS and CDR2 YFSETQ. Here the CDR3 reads CASSSTGAAGNTIYF. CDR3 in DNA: TGCGCCAGCAGCTCCACAGGGGCTGCTGGAAACACCATATATTTT. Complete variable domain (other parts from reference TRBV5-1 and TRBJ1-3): KAGVTQTPRYLIKTRGQQVTLSCSPISGHRSVSWYQQTPGQGLQFLFEYFSETQRNKGNFPGRFSGRQFSNSRSEMNVSTLELGDSALYLCASSSTGAAGNTIYFGEGSWLTVV.

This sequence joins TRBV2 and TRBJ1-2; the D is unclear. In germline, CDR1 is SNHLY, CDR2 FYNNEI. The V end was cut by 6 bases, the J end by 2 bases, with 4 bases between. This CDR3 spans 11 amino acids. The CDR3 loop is CASRGNYGYTF. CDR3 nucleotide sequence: TGTGCCAGCAGGGGGAACTATGGCTACACCTTC. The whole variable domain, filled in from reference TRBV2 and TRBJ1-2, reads EPEVTQTPSHQVTQMGQEVILRCVPISNHLYFYWYRQILGQKVEFLVSFYNNEISEKSEIFDDQFSVERPDGSNFTLKIRSTKLEDSAMYFCASRGNYGYTFGSGTRLTVV.

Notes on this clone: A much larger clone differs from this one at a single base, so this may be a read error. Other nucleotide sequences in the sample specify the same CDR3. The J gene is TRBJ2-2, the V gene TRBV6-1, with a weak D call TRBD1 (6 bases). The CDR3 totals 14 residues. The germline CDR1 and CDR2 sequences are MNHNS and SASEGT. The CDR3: CASRTGLETGELFF. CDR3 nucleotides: TGTGCCAGCAGAACAGGGTTGGAAACCGGGGAACTGTTTTTT.